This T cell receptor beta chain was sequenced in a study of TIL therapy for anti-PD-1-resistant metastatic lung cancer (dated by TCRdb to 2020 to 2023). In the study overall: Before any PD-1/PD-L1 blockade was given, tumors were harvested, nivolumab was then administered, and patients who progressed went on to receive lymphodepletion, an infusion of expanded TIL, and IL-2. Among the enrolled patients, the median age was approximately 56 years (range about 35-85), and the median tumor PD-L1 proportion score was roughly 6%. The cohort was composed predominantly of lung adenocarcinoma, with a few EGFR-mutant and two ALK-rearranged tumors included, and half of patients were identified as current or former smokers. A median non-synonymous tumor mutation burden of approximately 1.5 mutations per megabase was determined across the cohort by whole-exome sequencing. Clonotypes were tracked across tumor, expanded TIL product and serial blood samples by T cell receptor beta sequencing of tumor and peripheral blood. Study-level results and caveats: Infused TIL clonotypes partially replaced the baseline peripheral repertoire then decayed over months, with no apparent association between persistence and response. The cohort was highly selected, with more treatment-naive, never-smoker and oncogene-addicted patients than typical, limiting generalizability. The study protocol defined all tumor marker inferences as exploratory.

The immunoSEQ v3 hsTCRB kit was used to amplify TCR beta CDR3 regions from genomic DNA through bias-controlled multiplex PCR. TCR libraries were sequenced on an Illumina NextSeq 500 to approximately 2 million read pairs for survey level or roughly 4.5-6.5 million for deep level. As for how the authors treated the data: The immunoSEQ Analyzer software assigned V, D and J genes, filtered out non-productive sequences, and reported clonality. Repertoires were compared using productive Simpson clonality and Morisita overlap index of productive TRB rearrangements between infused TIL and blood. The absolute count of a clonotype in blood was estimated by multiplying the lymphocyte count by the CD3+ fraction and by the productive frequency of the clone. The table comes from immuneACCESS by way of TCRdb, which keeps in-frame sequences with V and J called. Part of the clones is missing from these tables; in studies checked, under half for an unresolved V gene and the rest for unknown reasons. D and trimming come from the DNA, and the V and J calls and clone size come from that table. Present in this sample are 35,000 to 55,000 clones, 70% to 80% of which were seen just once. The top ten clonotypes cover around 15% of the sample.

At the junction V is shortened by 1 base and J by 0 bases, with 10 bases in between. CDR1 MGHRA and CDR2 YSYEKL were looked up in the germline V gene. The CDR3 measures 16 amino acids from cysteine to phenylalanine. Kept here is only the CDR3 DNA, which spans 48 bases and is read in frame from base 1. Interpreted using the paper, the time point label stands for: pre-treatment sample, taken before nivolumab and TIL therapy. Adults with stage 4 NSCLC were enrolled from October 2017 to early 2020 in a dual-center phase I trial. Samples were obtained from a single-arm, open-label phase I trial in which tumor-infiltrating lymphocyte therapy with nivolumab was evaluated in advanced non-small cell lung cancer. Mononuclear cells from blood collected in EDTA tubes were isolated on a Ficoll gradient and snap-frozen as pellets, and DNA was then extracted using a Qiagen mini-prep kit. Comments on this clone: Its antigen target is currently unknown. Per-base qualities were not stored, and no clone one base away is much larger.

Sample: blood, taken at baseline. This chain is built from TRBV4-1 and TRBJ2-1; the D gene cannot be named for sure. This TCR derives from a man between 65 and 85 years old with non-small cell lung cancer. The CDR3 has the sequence CASSQGVSYSYNEQFF. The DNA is TGCGCCAGCAGCCAAGGGGTATCTTACTCCTACAATGAGCAGTTCTTC.